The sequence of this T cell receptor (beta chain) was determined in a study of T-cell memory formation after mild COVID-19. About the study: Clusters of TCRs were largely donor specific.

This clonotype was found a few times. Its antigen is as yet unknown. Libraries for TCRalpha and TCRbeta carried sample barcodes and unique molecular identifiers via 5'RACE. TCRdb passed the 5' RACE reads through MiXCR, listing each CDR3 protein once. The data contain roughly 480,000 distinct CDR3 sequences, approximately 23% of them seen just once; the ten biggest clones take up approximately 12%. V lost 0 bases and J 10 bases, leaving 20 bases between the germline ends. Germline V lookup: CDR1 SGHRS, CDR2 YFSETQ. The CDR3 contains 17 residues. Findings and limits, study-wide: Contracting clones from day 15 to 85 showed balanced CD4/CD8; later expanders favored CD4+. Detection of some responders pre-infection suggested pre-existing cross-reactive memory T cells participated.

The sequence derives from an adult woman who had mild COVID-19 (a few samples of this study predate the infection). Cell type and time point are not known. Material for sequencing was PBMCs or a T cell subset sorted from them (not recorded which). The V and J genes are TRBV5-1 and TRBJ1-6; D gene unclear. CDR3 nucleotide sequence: TGCGCCAGCAGCTTGGCCGCCGGGGTCGGACTACGCTCACCCCTCCACTTT. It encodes CASSLAAGVGLRSPLHF. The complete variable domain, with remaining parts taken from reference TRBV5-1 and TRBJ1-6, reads KAGVTQTPRYLIKTRGQQVTLSCSPISGHRSVSWYQQTPGQGLQFLFEYFSETQRNKGNFPGRFSGRQFSNSRSEMNVSTLELGDSALYLCASSLAAGVGLRSPLHFGNGTRLTVT.